Listed below are T cell receptor beta chains from one sample, sequenced in a study of regulatory and conventional T cells in RAG deficiency. Here immunoSEQ multiplex PCR was the method, and the copy in TCRdb shows in-frame clones only, minus some. The repertoire consists of around 30,000 clones, with 90% to 95% occurring once and the leading ten covering about 0.16%. Another study also made use of these data, one on regulatory T cells.

Sequencing was performed on CD25- CD4+ T cells sorted from blood. The receptors derive from a human donor in good health. Both conserved end residues are trimmed from each CDR3. Fields, in order: CDR3 protein, V gene, J gene.

CDR3: ASAQDRISRYT
V: TRBV12-5
J: TRBJ1-2

CDR3: ATNPIAGDTNEQF
V: TRBV7-9
J: TRBJ2-1

CDR3: ASSEQYNQPQH
V: TRBV6-1
J: TRBJ1-5

CDR3: ASTTGASNEKLF
V: TRBV5-1
J: TRBJ1-4

CDR3: AIPGGTGIWEYQPQH
V: TRBV25-1
J: TRBJ1-5

CDR3: ASTLGQGGGYT
V: TRBV11-2
J: TRBJ1-2

CDR3: ASSISGAGELF
V: TRBV19
J: TRBJ2-2

CDR3: ASARDTLNTEAF
V: TRBV19
J: TRBJ1-1

CDR3: ATLDRRTPYEQY
V: TRBV6-1
J: TRBJ2-7

CDR3: SVGGAVGYEQY
V: TRBV29-1
J: TRBJ2-7